These 31 T cell receptor beta chains came from one sample sequenced in a study of CD8 T cells in Susac syndrome. RNA amounts of roughly 0.5 to 1 ug underwent reverse transcription with random hexamers. TCRdb re-derived calls from the immunoSEQ multiplex PCR reads in MiXCR, one entry per CDR3 protein. The sample gives some 260,000 distinct CDR3 sequences, 70% to 90% of which show up once; approximately 0.11% is in the top ten. Source material: CD8+ T cells from PBMCs. Receptor source: a human donor with multiple sclerosis.

This clonotype was counted between two and nine times. CDR3 amino acids: CASSLGGRPYEQYF. CDR3 nucleotide sequence: TGTGCCAGCAGCTTAGGGGGAAGGCCTTACGAGCAGTACTTC. This rearrangement joins TRBV7-9 to TRBJ2-7; D gene unclear. V gave up 1 base and J gave up 4 bases, with 11 bases separating them. The length of the CDR3 is 14 residues. Germline CDR1 and CDR2: SEHNR and FQNEAQ (reference sequence).

J is TRBJ2-7 and V is TRBV10-3; TRBD1 might be the D (5 bases). Germline CDR1 reads ENHRY; CDR2 reads SYGVKD. The CDR3 has 12 amino acids. The V gene lost 4 bases and the J gene lost 5 bases, with 9 bases spanning the gap. In nucleotides, the CDR3 is TGTGCCATCAGTGGCAGGGTTCACGAGCAGTACTTC. Translating gives CAISGRVHEQYF.

The chain employs TRBV7-9 and TRBJ1-1; D is undetermined. The V end lost 3 bases, the J end lost 8 bases, and 10 bases lay between the germline ends. This CDR3 is built from 12 residues. Germline V gene sequence: CDR1 SEHNR, CDR2 FQNEAQ (reference sequence). This CDR3 reads CASSLIPGEAFF. In DNA form, the CDR3 reads TGTGCCAGCAGCTTGATTCCGGGCGAAGCTTTCTTT.

V is TRBV5-6 and J is TRBJ2-7, with 8 bases lining up with TRBD1. After removal of 3 bases from V and 0 bases from J, the junction contained 2 bases not matched to a gene. This CDR3 region has 14 residues. Germline-derived CDR1 and CDR2 are SGHDT and YYEEEE. CDR3 in DNA: TGTGCCAGCAGCTGGGACAGGAGCTCCTACGAGCAGTACTTC. Protein sequence: CASSWDRSSYEQYF.

The rearrangement links TRBV20-1 to TRBJ2-7; D may match TRBD1 or TRBD2 (5 bases each). The CDR3 extends over 13 amino acids. Germline-derived CDR1 and CDR2 are DFQATT and SNEGSKA (reference sequence). V lost 5 bases and J lost 4, with 15 bases in between. The CDR3 here is CSAPGRWSYEQYF. The CDR3 region has the DNA TGCAGTGCTCCGGGACGGTGGTCGTACGAGCAGTACTTC.

The chain combines TRBV4-1 with TRBJ1-1, with 11 bases fitting TRBD1. Unmatched junction bases numbered 2, after V lost 4 bases and J lost 4 bases. Looked up from germline, CDR1 is MGHRA and CDR2 is YSYEKL. The CDR3 extends over 14 amino acids. CDR3 DNA sequence: TGCGCCAGCAGCCGAGGACAGGGGGCCACTGAAGCTTTCTTT. Its protein product is CASSRGQGATEAFF.

The CDR3 reads CASSYETPGQGQQYF. The CDR3 DNA sequence: TGTGCCAGCAGCTATGAAACACCGGGACAGGGTCAGCAGTACTTC. The V gene is TRBV27, the J gene TRBJ2-7; 9 nucleotides align to TRBD1. This CDR3 is 15 amino acids long. Germline V lookup: CDR1 MNHEY, CDR2 SMNVEV (reference sequence). Trimming removed 6 bases from V and 8 bases from J; junction bases left unmatched: 14.

About this clonotype: No DNA is shown, since the ends of the CDR3 on it are uncertain; the CDR3 is the one TCRdb lists. This chain links TRBV7-6 with TRBJ1-5; the table's D call of TRBD1 was not tested on the DNA. Germline V CDR1 and CDR2: SGHVS, FNYEAQ. With termini counted, the CDR3 has 15 amino acids. CDR3 sequence reads: CASSFGPGSNQPQHF.

In its sample, this clonotype was seen once. The chain links TRBV30 to TRBJ1-2; tentative D call: TRBD1 (5 bases). Looked up from germline, CDR1 is GTSNPN and CDR2 is SVGIG (reference sequence). V lost 7 bases, J lost 3 bases, and 18 bases lay in between. The CDR3 contains 14 residues. CDR3 in DNA: TGTGCCTCCGCCGGCGGGGGAGACGACTATGGCTACACCTTC. It encodes CASAGGGDDYGYTF.

The chain joins TRBV5-4 to TRBJ2-5; 7 bases align to TRBD1. V was clipped by 0 bases and J by 4 bases; unmatched bases: 3. Germline CDR1 and CDR2: SGHNT and YYREEE (reference sequence). The CDR3 is made up of 14 amino acids. DNA for the CDR3: TGTGCCAGCAGCTTGGTGAGGGACAGAGAGACCCAGTACTTC. It encodes CASSLVRDRETQYF.

This clonotype was counted a single time. The gene calls are TRBV7-9 and TRBJ2-7, with D perhaps being TRBD1 or TRBD2 (6 bases each). V was shortened by 5 bases and J by 3 bases, with 23 bases between the two germline ends. Germline V gene data show CDR1 as SEHNR and CDR2 as FQNEAQ (reference sequence). The CDR3 loop spans 17 amino acids. CDR3 in amino acids: CASSPPRGSRGVYEQYF. CDR3 sequence (DNA): TGTGCCAGCAGCCCCCCCCGGGGCTCTAGGGGGGTCTACGAGCAGTACTTC.

V usage is TRBV25-1 and J usage is TRBJ1-5; the D gene is possibly TRBD1 (6 bases). Germline V lookup: CDR1 MGHDK, CDR2 SYGVNS. The CDR3 loop spans 13 amino acids. V lost 6 bases to trimming and J lost 4 bases, with 10 bases between them. The chain's CDR3 is CASSAGHNQPQHF. The CDR3 nucleotides read TGTGCCAGCAGCGCGGGACATAATCAGCCCCAGCATTTT. Variable domain in full (rest from reference TRBV25-1 and TRBJ1-5): EADIYQTPRYLVIGTGKKITLECSQTMGHDKMYWYQQDPGMELHLIHYSYGVNSTEKGDLSSESTVSRIRTEHFPLTLESARPSHTSQYLCASSAGHNQPQHFGDGTRLSIL.

The rearrangement links TRBV9 to TRBJ2-2, with 7 bases identical to TRBD2. Germline CDR1 is SGDLS and CDR2 is YYNGEE. V shed 4 bases, J shed 3 bases, and the junction held 12 bases outside the gene matches. The CDR3 sequence is 17 residues long. CDR3 loop: CASSPFGEGTYTGELFF. Written as DNA, the CDR3 is TGTGCCAGCAGCCCCTTCGGGGAGGGGACTTACACCGGGGAGCTGTTTTTT.

The J gene is TRBJ2-1, the V gene TRBV11-2, with D unclear. V was cut by 1 base and J by 8 bases, with 15 bases left in between. This CDR3 is built from 15 residues. Germline CDR1 is SGHAT and CDR2 is FQNNGV. Here the CDR3 DNA reads TGTGCCAGCAGCTTAGCGGTCCGAGATTTGGATGAGCAGTTCTTC. Its protein is CASSLAVRDLDEQFF.

Worth noting for this clonotype: Relative to the germline gene, one junction end is altered; a read error may explain this. The CDR3 sequence is CASSLWQGRDTEVFF. For the CDR3, the DNA is TGTGCCAGCAGCTTGTGGCAGGGTCGGGACACTGAAGTTTTCTTT. This chain joins TRBV7-9 and TRBJ1-1; tentatively, D is TRBD1 (6 bases). The CDR3 is made up of 15 amino acids. Per germline, CDR1 SEHNR and CDR2 FQNEAQ (reference sequence).

This sequence joins TRBV20-1 and TRBJ1-1; D remains ambiguous. Germline lookup yields CDR1 DFQATT and CDR2 SNEGSKA (reference sequence). The length of the CDR3 is 13 residues. V lost 4 bases to trimming and J lost 1 base, with 10 bases between them. The CDR3 region is CSATGGWNTEAFF. The CDR3 nucleotides read TGCAGTGCTACAGGAGGGTGGAACACTGAAGCTTTCTTT.

This chain links TRBV27 with TRBJ1-1; 7 bases agree with TRBD1. Unmatched junction bases numbered 8, after V lost 7 bases and J lost 0 bases. Germline V gene data show CDR1 as MNHEY and CDR2 as SMNVEV (reference sequence). This CDR3 is built from 15 residues. CDR3 nucleotide sequence: TGTGCCAGCACCAAATCGGGACAGATGAACACTGAAGCTTTCTTT. Translation: CASTKSGQMNTEAFF.

The chain is built from TRBV2 and TRBJ2-7; D is unresolved. Germline CDR1 is SNHLY and CDR2 is FYNNEI. The V end lost 2 bases, the J end lost 2 bases, and 4 bases lay between the germline ends. CDR3 size: 12 residues. CDR3 in amino acids: CASSERTYEQYF. The CDR3 bases are TGTGCCAGCAGTGAACGGACCTACGAGCAGTACTTC.

J is TRBJ1-1 and V is TRBV29-1; TRBD1 is a possible D gene (5 bases). CDR3 length: 13 amino acids. V lost 3 bases and J lost 9, with 17 bases in between. Germline CDR1 reads SQVTM; CDR2 reads ANQGSEA. CDR3 loop: CSVEPGAARKAFF. CDR3 in DNA: TGCAGCGTTGAGCCCGGGGCAGCGAGAAAAGCTTTCTTT.

This clonotype appeared a single time. The chain links TRBV30 to TRBJ2-7, with 8 bases aligning to TRBD1. Germline V gives CDR1 GTSNPN, CDR2 SVGIG (reference sequence). This CDR3 is 16 amino acids long. Trimming took 0 bases from V and 5 from J; bases not matched to a gene: 12. The CDR3 spells CAWSVFTGDRSNEQYF. CDR3 sequence (DNA): TGTGCCTGGAGTGTATTTACGGGGGACAGGAGCAACGAGCAGTACTTC.

The V call is TRBV6-2 or TRBV6-3, the J call TRBJ2-7, with 12 bases aligning to TRBD1. The CDR3 sequence is 14 residues long. The V gene end was trimmed by 7 bases and the J gene end by 4 bases; junction bases not matched to a gene: 5. The V gene's germline CDR1 is MNHEY and CDR2 SVGEGT. The CDR3 nucleotides are TGTGCCAGCATCGGGACAGGGGGCCTGTACGAGCAGTACTTC. Protein: CASIGTGGLYEQYF.

The chain recombines TRBV12-3 or TRBV12-4 with TRBJ1-1; D uncertain. V lost 5 bases to trimming and J lost 4 bases, with 11 bases between them. This CDR3 comprises 13 residues. The chain's CDR3 is CASSKTYLTEAFF. The CDR3 DNA is TGTGCCAGCAGTAAGACTTATCTCACTGAAGCTTTCTTT.

This chain uses TRBV29-1 with TRBJ2-7, with D possibly being TRBD1 (6 bases). The CDR3 runs to 12 residues. Germline-derived CDR1 and CDR2 are SQVTM and ANQGSEA. Trimming removed 2 bases from V and 4 bases from J, with 9 bases in between. The CDR3 region has the DNA TGCAGCGTTGAACAGGGGTCGTACGAGCAGTACTTC. It is translated as CSVEQGSYEQYF.

This clonotype appeared once. This sequence joins TRBV27 and TRBJ2-5; D might be TRBD2 (5 bases). Trimming removed 4 bases at V and 4 bases at J, with 13 bases between. Germline V lookup: CDR1 MNHEY, CDR2 SMNVEV (reference sequence). This CDR3 has 14 residues. The CDR3, as DNA: TGTGCCAGCAGTTCGTCTTTGGGAGTAGAGACCCAGTACTTC. Translation gives CASSSSLGVETQYF.

This clonotype was counted once. The V and J genes are TRBV7-9 and TRBJ2-5, with 9 bases identical to TRBD1. The CDR3 spans 15 residues. The trim removed 3 bases at V and 5 bases at J, leaving 7 bases unmatched. Germline V lookup: CDR1 SEHNR, CDR2 FQNEAQ (reference sequence). CDR3 coding DNA: TGTGCCAGCAGCTTTACCGGGACAGGGCCGGAGACCCAGTACTTC. Residues: CASSFTGTGPETQYF.

The rearrangement joins TRBV15 to TRBJ1-1, with D tentatively TRBD1 (5 bases). In germline, CDR1 is LNHNV, CDR2 YYDKDF (reference sequence). V lost 5 bases, J lost 9 bases, and 13 bases lay in between. This CDR3 has 12 residues. The CDR3 protein is CATSASRAQAFF. CDR3 in DNA: TGTGCCACCAGCGCCTCCAGGGCCCAAGCTTTCTTT.

This clonotype was seen once. This chain uses TRBV4-2 with TRBJ2-7; 8 bases line up with TRBD2. Germline CDR1 and CDR2: LGHNA and YNFKEQ. V lost 0 bases, J lost 6 bases, and 13 bases stayed unmatched. This CDR3 spans 17 amino acids. In DNA, the CDR3 is TGTGCCAGCAGCCAAGATACCCGGGAGGGCCTCGAAGGCGAGCAGTACTTC. Translating it yields CASSQDTREGLEGEQYF.

This rearrangement joins TRBV5-1 to TRBJ1-2; D is perhaps TRBD1 (5 bases). V was cut by 0 bases and J by 4 bases, with 10 bases left in between. The V gene's germline CDR1 is SGHRS and CDR2 YFSETQ. The CDR3 is 14 residues long. The CDR3 nucleotides are TGCGCCAGCAGCTTGGACGGGGCGGGCTATGGCTACACCTTC. Translated: CASSLDGAGYGYTF.

This clonotype has a single count. The chain links TRBV28 to TRBJ2-1; 10 nucleotides match TRBD2. CDR1 is MDHEN, CDR2 SYDVKM, per germline. The CDR3 is 14 residues long. Trimming removed 10 bases from V and 9 bases from J; junction bases left unmatched: 12. The CDR3 region has the DNA TGTGCCACCCCGGGGGCTAGCGGGAGCCCTGAGCAGTTCTTC. Translated, it gives CATPGASGSPEQFF.

This chain links TRBV2 with TRBJ2-1; no clear D gene. Trimming cost V 3 bases and J 10 bases, with 10 bases left between them. This CDR3 region has 12 residues. Germline CDR1 and CDR2: SNHLY and FYNNEI. The DNA of the CDR3 is TGTGCCAGCAGTGATATGAACTTGGAGCAGTTCTTC. As protein: CASSDMNLEQFF. Drawing the rest from reference TRBV2 and TRBJ2-1, the complete variable domain is EPEVTQTPSHQVTQMGQEVILRCVPISNHLYFYWYRQILGQKVEFLVSFYNNEISEKSEIFDDQFSVERPDGSNFTLKIRSTKLEDSAMYFCASSDMNLEQFFGPGTRLTVL.

The V and J genes are TRBV4-1 and TRBJ1-3; 7 bases align to TRBD1. Looked up from germline, CDR1 is MGHRA and CDR2 is YSYEKL. Trimming cost V 4 bases and J 8 bases; bases outside gene matches: 2. The CDR3 length is 12 residues. CDR3 residues: CASSPGGDTIYF. In DNA form, the CDR3 reads TGCGCCAGCAGCCCAGGGGGAGACACCATATATTTT.